Presented here are 2 T cell receptor beta chains from one specimen sequenced in a study of shared clonotypes between healthy human individuals. Naive-designated CD8 cells lacked CD45RO, were positively enriched for CCR7, and omitted terminally differentiated effector memory CD45RA+ cells. Sequenced by immunoSEQ multiplex PCR; TCRdb stores in-frame clones only, minus some. The sample yields about 2,100,000 clones, just over 90% seen once. Sequencing was done on a sample of naive CD8+ T cells from PBMCs. The receptors here all came from a man between 18 and 29 years old in good health. Some clones in this sample may be carry-over from other donors' samples.

The rearrangement joins TRBV27 to TRBJ2-7; maybe TRBD2 (6 bases). The CDR3 extends over 13 amino acids. Trimming took off 3 bases at V and 2 bases at J, with 8 bases between the two ends. Per the germline V gene, CDR1 is MNHEY and CDR2 is SMNVEV (reference sequence). Written as DNA, the CDR3 is TGTGCCAGCAGTTTCCAGCGGGCCTACGAGCAGTACTTC. It yields the protein CASSFQRAYEQYF.

The chain is built from TRBV5-6 and TRBJ2-1; 7 bases align to TRBD2. CDR3 length: 16 residues. Germline CDR1 reads SGHDT; CDR2 reads YYEEEE. V was clipped by 0 bases and J by 4 bases; unmatched bases: 7. DNA for the CDR3: TGTGCCAGCAGCTTGGTCGGGGAGGGCGTTTACAATGAGCAGTTCTTC. Amino acid sequence: CASSLVGEGVYNEQFF.